A single sample gave rise to the 8 T cell receptor beta chains below, sequenced in a study of blood T cells in healthy people across ages. With a J-beta primer mix and a sample-barcoded 5' primer, a second PCR ran 7 to 11 cycles. From the 5' RACE reads, TCRdb called clonotypes with MiXCR, one entry per CDR3 protein. The sample holds some 800,000 distinct CDR3 sequences, 20% to 25% seen once. The same data also contributed to another study, on T cells of mothers and their children.

The sequencing sample was made of blood. The receptors stem from a boy aged 10-17 years in good health.

The chain has TRBV6-2 or TRBV6-3 and TRBJ1-1; D ambiguous. V lost 0 bases, J lost 1 base, and 18 bases lay in between. CDR1 and CDR2 (germline): MNHEY, SVGEGT. This CDR3 spans 18 amino acids. The CDR3 spells CASSYSTFLTRQNTEAFF. As DNA, the CDR3 is TGTGCCAGCAGTTACTCCACCTTTCTTACACGACAGAACACTGAAGCTTTCTTT.

This clonotype was counted between two and nine times. This sequence joins TRBV9 and TRBJ2-1; 12 bases agree with TRBD1. The CDR3 is 14 residues long. J was trimmed by 8 bases and V by 4 bases; bases with no gene match: 4. CDR1 and CDR2 (germline): SGDLS, YYNGEE. The CDR3 DNA reads TGTGCCAGCAGCTCCGGGACAGGGGGCGATGAGCAGTTCTTC. This sequence encodes CASSSGTGGDEQFF.

This clonotype has more than one count but fewer than ten. V gene TRBV19 combines with J gene TRBJ2-5; TRBD2 agrees at 8 bases. The DNA end is more similar to TRBJ2-7, so the J call may be wrong. This CDR3 has 15 residues. The germline V gene encodes CDR1 LNHDA and CDR2 SQIVND (reference sequence). CDR3 sequence reads: CASSPLSGGTYEQYF. The CDR3 DNA follows: TGTGCCAGTTCCCCCTTAAGCGGGGGAACCTACGAGCAGTACTTC.

This clonotype was counted between two and nine times. This chain joins TRBV29-1 and TRBJ2-1; TRBD1 agrees at 9 bases. This CDR3 region has 13 residues. Germline lookup yields CDR1 SQVTM and CDR2 ANQGSEA. J lost 4 bases, V lost 4 bases, and 2 bases had no gene match. The CDR3 reads CSVGTGEYNEQFF. CDR3 sequence (DNA): TGCAGCGTTGGGACAGGGGAATACAATGAGCAGTTCTTC.

The chain couples TRBV24-1 to TRBJ2-3; 8 positions match TRBD1. The CDR3 sequence is 14 residues long. The V gene's germline CDR1 is KGHDR and CDR2 SFDVKD. V lost 9 bases, J lost 1 base, and 5 bases stayed unmatched. CDR3: CATSTGVGTDTQYF. The CDR3 DNA is TGTGCCACCTCGACAGGGGTCGGCACAGATACGCAGTATTTT.

The V and J genes are TRBV4-3 and TRBJ2-3; D is ambiguous. With the DNA end fitting TRBJ1-5 better, the J assignment may be wrong. The CDR3 sequence is 16 residues long. Germline CDR1 reads LGHNA; CDR2 reads YSLEER. The CDR3 region has the DNA TGCGCCAGCAGCCAAGATTTAAGCGGGGTAACAGATACGCAGCATTTT. Encoded protein: CASSQDLSGVTDTQHF.

This clonotype occurred many times. The CDR3 DNA is TGCAGCGTTGAGACAGGGGGAATTGGGACCCAGTACTTC. It yields the protein CSVETGGIGTQYF. The chain combines TRBV29-1 with TRBJ2-5, with 9 bases identical to TRBD1. After removal of 3 bases from V and 7 bases from J, the junction contained 6 bases not matched to a gene. CDR1 is SQVTM and CDR2 is ANQGSEA in the germline V gene. The CDR3 length is 13 residues.

This clonotype was counted between two and nine times. The junction shows a germline mismatch at one end, possibly a read error. The CDR3 loop is CATSWGSSYEQYF. Here the CDR3 DNA reads TGTGCCACCAGTTGGGGGAGCTCCTACGAGCAGTACTTC. The genes are TRBV28 and TRBJ2-7; D might be TRBD1 or TRBD2, each matching 5 bases. Germline CDR1 MDHEN, CDR2 SYDVKM. The CDR3 length is 13 residues.